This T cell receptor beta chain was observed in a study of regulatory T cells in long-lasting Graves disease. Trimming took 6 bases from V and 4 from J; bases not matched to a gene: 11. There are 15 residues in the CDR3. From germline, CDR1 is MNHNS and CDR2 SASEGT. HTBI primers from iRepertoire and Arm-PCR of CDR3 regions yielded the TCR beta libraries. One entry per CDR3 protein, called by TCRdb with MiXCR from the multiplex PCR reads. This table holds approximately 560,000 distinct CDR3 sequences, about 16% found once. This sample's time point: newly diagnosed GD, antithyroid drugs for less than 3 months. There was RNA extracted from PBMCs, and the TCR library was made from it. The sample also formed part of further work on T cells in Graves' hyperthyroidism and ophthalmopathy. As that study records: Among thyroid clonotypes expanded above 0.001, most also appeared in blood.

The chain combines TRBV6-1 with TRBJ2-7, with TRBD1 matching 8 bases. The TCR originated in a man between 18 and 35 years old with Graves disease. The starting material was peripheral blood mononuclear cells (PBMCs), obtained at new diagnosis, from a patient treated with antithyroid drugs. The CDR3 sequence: CASSDHGTGTYEQYF. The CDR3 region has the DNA TGTGCCAGCAGCGATCACGGGACAGGTACATACGAGCAGTACTTC.